The clone carrying this TCR beta chain was seen once. This record belongs to a study of blood T cell repertoires in COVID-19. On the study more broadly: Sources were T cells, B-cell-depleted T cells, or PBMCs; the material itself was cDNA or gDNA.

There are 15 residues in the CDR3. Germline CDR1 reads SGHTA; CDR2 reads FQGNSA. J gave up 1 base and V 4 bases, and 7 bases lay outside the gene matches. The protocol was immunoSEQ multiplex PCR, while the TCRdb copy is restricted to in-frame clones and leaves out a portion. Here the sample spans approximately 41,000 clones, around 89% being singletons. The rearrangement links TRBV7-2 to TRBJ2-7, with 7 nucleotides matching TRBD2. The TCR sequence derives from a human donor in a cohort sampled during active COVID-19. The sequencing input was peripheral blood. This chain's CDR3 is CASSSGLVRSYEQYF. The CDR3 region has the DNA TGTGCCAGCAGCTCCGGACTAGTACGGTCCTACGAGCAGTACTTC. The entire variable domain, with the rest obtained from reference TRBV7-2 and TRBJ2-7, is as follows: GAGVSQSPSNKVTEKGKDVELRCDPISGHTALYWYRQSLGQGLEFLIYFQGNSAPDKSGLPSDRFSAERTGGSVSTLTIQRTQQEDSAVYLCASSSGLVRSYEQYFGPGTRLTVT.